This is a list of T cell receptor beta chains from one sample in a study of blood T cells in healthy people across ages. TCRdb re-analysed the 5' RACE reads in MiXCR, keeping a single row per CDR3 protein. This table has roughly 1.5 million distinct CDR3 sequences, approximately 43% appearing once. What was sequenced was blood. The receptors were gathered from a woman under 30 in good health. CDR3s include the opening cysteine and the closing phenylalanine or tryptophan. Not all rows give a size; the values are once, few, many and, for expanded clones, a class.

CDR3,length,J,V,size
CSARAETSRNEQFF,14,TRBJ2-1,TRBV20-1,-
CASGRARANTEAFF,14,TRBJ1-1,TRBV28,-
CASSLDKGYGYTF,13,TRBJ1-2,TRBV5-1,few
CAGSFSRGKQYF,12,TRBJ2-4,TRBV5-4,-
CASSDSGANGYTF,13,TRBJ1-2,TRBV12-3/TRBV12-4,-
CASSLVAGSLYEQYF,15,TRBJ2-7,TRBV7-2,once
CASSYTREGLNKQFF,15,TRBJ2-1,TRBV6-2/TRBV6-3,-
CASSFGGNKNTEAFF,15,TRBJ1-1,TRBV5-1,once
CSVTTGGGGEQYF,13,-,TRBV29-1,few
CASKGGKQETQFF,13,-,TRBV2,-